The clone carrying this T cell receptor beta chain was recorded only once. This record comes from a study of blood T cell repertoires in COVID-19. Across the whole study: Sites across the United States, Italy and Spain contributed samples from acute and convalescent COVID-19. The cDNA or gDNA used as material had been derived from T cells, B-cell-depleted T cells, or PBMCs.

Study members were between roughly 18 and 90 years old and lived in about two dozen US regions. Germline-derived CDR1 and CDR2 are LGHDT and YNNKEL (reference sequence). Trimming took 4 bases from V and 3 from J; bases not matched to a gene: 7. This CDR3 region has 15 residues. TCRdb's copy holds only in-frame clones and misses some; the assay was immunoSEQ multiplex PCR. The sample includes around 310,000 clones, nearly 90% of them seen just once. Sequencing was done on a sample of PBMCs or T cells enriched from blood (not recorded which). The rearrangement joins TRBV3-1 (or the pseudogene TRBV3-2) to TRBJ2-3; 7 bases line up with TRBD2. The receptor's source is a woman in her 30s who had recovered from COVID-19. The CDR3 spells CASSRQSGVTDTQYF. The CDR3 region has the DNA TGTGCCAGCAGCCGACAGAGCGGGGTAACAGATACGCAGTATTTT.